A selection of T cell receptor beta chains follows, all from one sample in a study of control samples from healthy donors and cancer patients. Clones were read by immunoSEQ multiplex PCR, and TCRdb kept only the in-frame ones, dropping some. Of 150,000 to 180,000 clones listed, just under 95% are singletons. The sample comprised blood. All receptors derive from a man in his forties or fifties in good health. Both conserved end residues are part of each CDR3. Each record gives: V gene, D gene, clone size, J gene, CDR3 protein, CDR3 DNA. A D gene is named only where the DNA matches it firmly. Only some rows state a clone size, as once, few, many or a class for expanded clones.

>TRBV30|TRBD1|NA|TRBJ1-1
CASERGHTEAFF
TGTGCCTCCGAGAGGGGGCACACTGAAGCTTTCTTT
>TRBV2|NA|few|TRBJ1-6
CASSGPGTNGPLHF
TGTGCCAGCAGCGGACCGGGGACCAATGGACCCCTCCACTTT
>TRBV4-1|NA|NA|TRBJ1-2
CASSQAGKGGYTF
TGCGCCAGCAGCCAAGCTGGGAAAGGTGGCTACACCTTC
>TRBV7-2|NA|NA|TRBJ1-2
CASSPDPLGYGYTF
TGTGCCAGCAGCCCGGACCCTCTCGGGTATGGCTACACCTTC
>TRBV7-9|TRBD2|NA|TRBJ2-5
CASTPGGGETQYF
TGTGCCAGCACCCCGGGAGGCGGAGAGACCCAGTACTTC
>TRBV6-6|NA|NA|TRBJ1-1
CASSYSLVGVSEAFF
TGTGCCAGCAGTTACTCATTGGTCGGGGTCTCTGAAGCTTTCTTT
>TRBV5-4|NA|NA|TRBJ1-1
CASSEASPNTEAFF
TGTGCCAGCTCAGAGGCTTCTCCGAACACTGAAGCTTTCTTT
>TRBV4-3|NA|NA|TRBJ1-4
CASSQEGHPTTNEKLFF
TGCGCCAGCAGCCAAGAAGGACATCCAACAACTAATGAAAAACTGTTTTTT
>TRBV19|NA|NA|TRBJ2-7
CASSIGSWSGYEQYF
TGTGCCAGTAGTATAGGATCTTGGTCGGGCTACGAGCAGTACTTC
>TRBV27|TRBD1|NA|TRBJ2-7
CASSWGQGGYEQYF
TGTGCCAGCAGTTGGGGACAGGGGGGCTACGAGCAGTACTTC
>TRBV6-5|TRBD1|NA|TRBJ1-6
CASRRQGSPLHF
TGTGCCAGCAGACGACAGGGTTCACCCCTCCACTTT
>TRBV7-3|NA|NA|TRBJ1-5
CASSLGGGGAQHF
TGTGCCAGCAGCTTAGGGGGAGGTGGGGCCCAGCATTTT
>TRBV2|NA|few|TRBJ1-5
CASSAYLNSNQPQHF
TGTGCCAGCAGTGCATACCTGAATAGCAATCAGCCCCAGCATTTT
>TRBV27|TRBD1|NA|TRBJ1-1
CASSQTGPNTEAFF
TGTGCCAGCAGTCAGACAGGGCCGAACACTGAAGCTTTCTTT
>TRBV9|TRBD1|once|TRBJ1-1
CASSPGTGIEDTEAFF
TGTGCCAGCAGCCCCGGGACAGGGATCGAAGACACTGAAGCTTTCTTT
>TRBV14|NA|NA|TRBJ1-3
CASSPILGFSGNTIYF
TGTGCCAGCAGCCCGATCCTTGGTTTCTCTGGAAACACCATATATTTT
>TRBV5-4|NA|NA|TRBJ2-6
CASSLTGRFGANVLTF
TGTGCCAGCAGCCTCACCGGCCGGTTTGGGGCCAACGTCCTGACTTTC
>TRBV2|TRBD1|NA|TRBJ1-2
CASSGGGGYTF
TGTGCCAGCAGTGGAGGGGGCGGCTACACCTTC
>TRBV7-9|TRBD1|NA|TRBJ1-5
CASSPGTGAFQPQHF
TGTGCCAGCAGTCCCGGGACAGGGGCTTTTCAGCCCCAGCATTTT
>TRBV29-1|NA|NA|TRBJ1-1
CSVRGGGGRTEAFF
TGCAGCGTACGGGGAGGGGGAGGAAGGACTGAAGCTTTCTTT
>TRBV2|TRBD2|NA|TRBJ2-1
CASSEWTGTSGGGTSYNEQFF
TGTGCCAGCAGTGAGTGGACCGGGACTAGCGGGGGGGGGACCTCCTACAATGAGCAGTTCTTC
>TRBV19|NA|NA|TRBJ1-3
CASSITVWGSTGNTIYF
TGTGCCAGTAGTATAACCGTGTGGGGCTCAACTGGAAACACCATATATTTT
>TRBV5-1|NA|NA|TRBJ2-7
CASSLAIGDYEQYF
TGCGCCAGCAGCTTGGCCATCGGGGACTACGAGCAGTACTTC
>TRBV2|NA|NA|TRBJ1-1
CASSHTISGTKYTEAFF
TGTGCCAGCAGTCACACCATATCCGGGACAAAGTACACTGAAGCTTTCTTT
>TRBV18|NA|NA|TRBJ1-2
CASSPTGPYGYTF
TGTGCCAGCTCACCGACGGGCCCCTATGGCTACACCTTC
>TRBV10-2|NA|few|TRBJ1-1
CASSSLRGLTEAFF
TGCGCCAGCAGTTCCCTTCGAGGTCTAACTGAAGCTTTCTTT
>TRBV2|NA|NA|TRBJ1-1
CASNPRDVGTEAFF
TGTGCCAGCAACCCCCGGGACGTGGGCACTGAAGCTTTCTTT
>TRBV19|NA|NA|TRBJ2-6
CASSTGWTSGANVLTF
TGTGCCAGTAGTACAGGGTGGACCTCTGGGGCCAACGTCCTGACTTTC
>TRBV9|NA|once|TRBJ1-1
CASSVGDDLEAFF
TGTGCCAGCAGCGTAGGGGACGACCTTGAAGCTTTCTTT
>TRBV5-1|TRBD1|NA|TRBJ1-1
CASSGDRGSEAFF
TGCGCCAGCAGCGGAGACAGGGGGTCCGAAGCTTTCTTT
>TRBV5-6|NA|NA|TRBJ2-2
CASSSSGGTPLYTGELFF
TGTGCCAGCAGCTCTTCTGGCGGGACACCCTTATATACCGGGGAGCTGTTTTTT
>TRBV29-1|NA|NA|TRBJ1-1
CSGGASNTEAFF
TGCAGTGGGGGGGCGTCGAACACTGAAGCTTTCTTT
>TRBV2|TRBD1|NA|TRBJ2-7
CASSDPGQDFYEQYF
TGTGCCAGCAGTGATCCGGGACAGGACTTCTACGAGCAGTACTTC
>TRBV19|NA|once|TRBJ1-1
CASSSTVNTEAFF
TGTGCCAGTAGTTCGACAGTGAACACTGAAGCTTTCTTT
>TRBV5-1|NA|NA|TRBJ1-1
CASSLGGEETEAFF
TGCGCCAGCAGCTTGGGTGGGGAGGAGACTGAAGCTTTCTTT
>TRBV7-2|TRBD1|many|TRBJ1-1
CASSLSDRRTEAFF
TGTGCCAGCAGCCTCTCGGACAGGCGGACTGAAGCTTTCTTT
>TRBV12-3/TRBV12-4|NA|NA|TRBJ2-1
CASSFPRAEQFF
TGTGCCAGCAGTTTCCCTAGGGCAGAGCAGTTCTTC
>TRBV19|TRBD1|NA|TRBJ2-1
CASSAGQVVYNEQFF
TGTGCCAGTAGTGCGGGACAGGTCGTCTACAATGAGCAGTTCTTC
>TRBV15|NA|NA|TRBJ1-4
CATSRDNAARNEKLFF
TGTGCCACCAGCAGAGATAATGCCGCTAGGAATGAAAAACTGTTTTTT